This entry lists 30 T cell receptor beta chains sequenced from one sample in a study of OX40 agonist ivuxolimab in advanced cancers. Clones were read by immunoSEQ multiplex PCR, and TCRdb kept only the in-frame ones, dropping some. The sample yields 65,000 to 75,000 clones, over 75% seen once. The material was CD4+ or CD8+ T cells sorted from blood, obtained in a trial of the OX40 agonist ivuxolimab. All receptors come from an adult with an advanced solid tumor such as melanoma, head and neck, liver or kidney cancer.

The chain links TRBV5-1 to TRBJ1-1; weak D call: TRBD1 (5 bases). Germline loops: CDR1 SGHRS, CDR2 YFSETQ. CDR3 length equals 13 residues. Trimming pared 4 bases from V and 6 bases from J, leaving 13 bases between. The DNA for the CDR3 is TGCGCCAGCAGCCTCGGGGCAAGGGCTGAAGCTTTCTTT. This translates into CASSLGARAEAFF.

This clone was recorded a few times. The chain links TRBV27 to TRBJ1-1, with D unresolved. Germline loops: CDR1 MNHEY, CDR2 SMNVEV (reference sequence). V lost 6 bases and J 8 bases, leaving 16 bases between the germline ends. The CDR3 is 13 residues long. The CDR3 sequence is CASSELNSLEAFF. DNA for the CDR3: TGTGCCAGCAGCGAATTAAACAGCTTAGAAGCTTTCTTT.

The chain links TRBV11-2 to TRBJ2-2, with 9 nucleotides matching TRBD1. With 2 bases clipped from V and 4 bases from J, the junction kept 2 bases outside the gene matches. Germline CDR1 is SGHAT and CDR2 is FQNNGV. This CDR3 region has 15 residues. The CDR3 DNA reads TGTGCCAGCAGCTTATGGGACAGGGCCACCGGGGAGCTGTTTTTT. It translates to CASSLWDRATGELFF.

This chain joins TRBV30 and TRBJ2-7; D not certain. The CDR3 contains 13 residues. Germline CDR1 and CDR2: GTSNPN and SVGIG (reference sequence). V shed 3 bases and J shed 5 bases, with 14 bases lying between them. CDR3 region: CAWRVKGTNEQYF. The CDR3 DNA follows: TGTGCCTGGAGGGTGAAAGGTACCAACGAGCAGTACTTC.

The chain employs TRBV5-1 and TRBJ2-7; TRBD2 agrees at 7 bases. The germline gives CDR1 SGHRS, CDR2 YFSETQ. J lost 4 bases, V lost 3 bases, and 10 bases had no gene match. This CDR3 is 15 amino acids long. The CDR3 region is CASSSSSGGWYEQYF. The CDR3 nucleotides are TGCGCCAGCAGCTCTTCTAGCGGAGGCTGGTACGAGCAGTACTTC.

The chain uses TRBV9 and TRBJ2-3; TRBD1 might be the D (5 bases). The V end was cut by 5 bases, the J end by 4 bases, with 17 bases between. This CDR3 region has 15 residues. Germline V CDR1 and CDR2: SGDLS, YYNGEE. The CDR3 DNA reads as TGTGCCAGCAGTCCCCAAGGGGTCATCGCAGATACGCAGTATTTT. This translates into CASSPQGVIADTQYF.

This sequence joins TRBV13 and TRBJ2-7, with D unresolved. V was cut by 5 bases and J by 4 bases, with 12 bases left in between. This CDR3 has 13 amino acids. Looked up from germline, CDR1 is PRHDT and CDR2 is FYEKMQ (reference sequence). The CDR3 coding sequence is TGTGCCAGCAGCCCGGGCACCGTGTACGAGCAGTACTTC. It is translated as CASSPGTVYEQYF.

A word on this clone: The sample has other DNA sequences that encode this CDR3 too. CDR3 sequence: CATRSGATDTQYF. CDR3 in DNA: TGTGCCACCAGATCGGGGGCCACAGATACGCAGTATTTT. This sequence joins TRBV15 and TRBJ2-3, with D perhaps TRBD1 or TRBD2 (6 bases each). The V gene lost 6 bases and the J gene lost 2 bases, with 9 bases spanning the gap. Germline V gene sequence: CDR1 LNHNV, CDR2 YYDKDF (reference sequence). The CDR3 consists of 13 residues. The full variable domain, in which reference TRBV15 and TRBJ2-3 provide the parts outside the CDR3, is DAMVIQNPRYQVTQFGKPVTLSCSQTLNHNVMYWYQQKSSQAPKLLFHYYDKDFNNEADTPDNFQSRRPNTSFCFLDIRSPGLGDTAMYLCATRSGATDTQYFGPGTRLTVL.

The chain recombines TRBV10-3 with TRBJ1-1; 9 bases align to TRBD1. The CDR3 runs to 16 residues. Germline CDR1 ENHRY, CDR2 SYGVKD. V trimming: 8 bases; J trimming: 0 bases; junction bases outside the gene matches: 10. The CDR3 DNA is TGTGCCATCGGAACAGGGGGCTTCTTCATGAACACTGAAGCTTTCTTT. Its translation is CAIGTGGFFMNTEAFF.

The chain couples TRBV28 to TRBJ1-4, with TRBD1 matching 8 bases. The V gene end was trimmed by 6 bases and the J gene end by 3 bases; junction bases not matched to a gene: 9. This CDR3 has 16 residues. Germline values: CDR1 MDHEN, CDR2 SYDVKM. Here the CDR3 DNA reads TGTGCCAGCAGCAGACAGGGGTTCAGGTCTAATGAAAAACTGTTTTTT. Amino acid sequence: CASSRQGFRSNEKLFF.

The rearrangement joins TRBV7-8 to TRBJ1-1; 7 bases line up with TRBD1. The CDR3 extends over 15 amino acids. V was clipped by 4 bases and J by 1 base; unmatched bases: 6. Germline CDR1 is SGHVS and CDR2 is FQNEAQ. The CDR3 region has the DNA TGTGCCAGCAGCTCCGACAGGGTGGGGAACACTGAAGCTTTCTTT. Its protein product is CASSSDRVGNTEAFF.

J is TRBJ2-7 and V is TRBV6-1; 9 nucleotides align to TRBD2. This CDR3 is built from 14 residues. Germline V gene sequence: CDR1 MNHNS, CDR2 SASEGT. V gave up 6 bases and J gave up 6 bases; unmatched junction bases: 9. Here the CDR3 reads CASSPSGTQGEQYF. CDR3 sequence (DNA): TGTGCCAGCAGCCCTAGCGGGACTCAGGGCGAGCAGTACTTC.

The chain links TRBV6-5 to TRBJ2-5; no firm D call. The ends were cut back, 7 bases at V and 5 bases at J, with 8 bases in the middle. Germline V gives CDR1 MNHEY, CDR2 SVGAGI. CDR3 length: 11 amino acids. CDR3 region: CASTHRETQYF. The DNA for the CDR3 is TGTGCCAGCACCCATCGGGAGACCCAGTACTTC.

The chain combines TRBV5-6 with TRBJ1-2; 10 bases are a match to TRBD1. This CDR3 is built from 16 residues. V trimming: 5 bases; J trimming: 4 bases; junction bases outside the gene matches: 11. The germline gives CDR1 SGHDT, CDR2 YYEEEE. CDR3 sequence: CASRPRAGQGVYGYTF. The DNA of the CDR3 is TGTGCCAGCAGACCTAGGGCAGGACAGGGGGTCTATGGCTACACCTTC.

In the case of this clone: Other nucleotide sequences in the sample specify the same CDR3. J is TRBJ2-1 and V is TRBV7-2; D is undetermined. The germline V gene has CDR1 SGHTA and CDR2 FQGNSA. The ends were cut back, 5 bases at V and 5 bases at J, with 10 bases in the middle. This CDR3 spans 13 amino acids. This CDR3 reads CASSLARDNEQFF. The CDR3 DNA reads as TGTGCCAGCAGCCTCGCCCGGGACAATGAGCAGTTCTTC.

The V and J genes are TRBV5-4 and TRBJ2-7; 12 positions match TRBD2. CDR3 length: 14 residues. Germline CDR1 reads SGHNT; CDR2 reads YYREEE (reference sequence). V lost 4 bases to trimming and J lost 3 bases; unmatched junction nucleotides: 2. The CDR3 DNA reads TGTGCCAGCAGCCCGACTAGCGGGAGCTACGAGCAGTACTTC. Translation gives CASSPTSGSYEQYF.

The chain carries TRBV7-9 and TRBJ2-4; 9 bases agree with TRBD1. Germline assignment: CDR1 SEHNR and CDR2 FQNEAQ (reference sequence). The length of the CDR3 is 16 residues. V lost 5 bases and J lost 1; bases outside the gene matches: 6. The CDR3 spells CASSPAGTGAKNIQYF. The CDR3 nucleotides are TGTGCCAGCAGCCCAGCCGGGACAGGGGCCAAAAACATTCAGTACTTC.

The chain has TRBV18 and TRBJ1-1; D uncertain. The V end was cut by 4 bases, the J end by 3 bases, with 6 bases between. CDR3 length: 12 amino acids. Looked up from germline, CDR1 is KGHSH and CDR2 is LQKENI. The CDR3 here is CASSQRDTEAFF. As DNA, the CDR3 is TGTGCCAGCTCACAACGGGACACTGAAGCTTTCTTT.

V gene TRBV9 combines with J gene TRBJ2-7; 9 nucleotides line up with TRBD2. Looked up from germline, CDR1 is SGDLS and CDR2 is YYNGEE. The V and J ends lost 0 bases and 2 bases, in that order; junction bases with no gene match: 3. The CDR3 is 15 amino acids. The CDR3, as DNA: TGTGCCAGCAGCGTAGCGCCTAGCGGGACCTACGAGCAGTACTTC. Amino acid sequence: CASSVAPSGTYEQYF.

V is TRBV10-1 and J is TRBJ2-7; 7 bases align to TRBD1. CDR3 length: 14 residues. The germline CDR1 and CDR2 sequences are WNHNN and SYGVQD (reference sequence). V trimming: 5 bases; J trimming: 3 bases; junction bases outside the gene matches: 7. The CDR3 here is CASSPETGIYEQYF. CDR3 in DNA: TGCGCCAGCAGTCCCGAGACAGGGATCTACGAGCAGTACTTC.

This clone came up once. V is TRBV28 and J is TRBJ1-1; no firm D call. The V end lost 3 bases, the J end lost 4 bases, and 6 bases lay between the germline ends. Germline V CDR1 and CDR2: MDHEN, SYDVKM. This CDR3 is 12 amino acids long. The CDR3, as DNA: TGTGCCAGCAGTTTCTACCGCACTGAAGCTTTCTTT. This codes for CASSFYRTEAFF.

The chain joins TRBV6-6 to TRBJ2-2; TRBD1 matches 9 bases. This CDR3 is built from 14 residues. Germline loops: CDR1 MNHNY, CDR2 SVGAGI (reference sequence). V lost 6 bases, J lost 3 bases, and 2 bases stayed unmatched. The CDR3, as DNA: TGTGCCAGCAGGACAGGGGGTGACACCGGGGAGCTGTTTTTT. Translated, it gives CASRTGGDTGELFF.

V is TRBV15 and J is TRBJ1-3; D is unresolved. The V gene lost 0 bases and the J gene lost 2 bases, with 8 bases spanning the gap. The CDR3 is 15 residues long. Germline V gene sequence: CDR1 LNHNV, CDR2 YYDKDF (reference sequence). CDR3 region: CATSREISTGNTIYF. The CDR3 DNA reads as TGTGCCACCAGCAGAGAAATTAGCACTGGAAACACCATATATTTT. Full variable domain (rest looked up from reference TRBV15 and TRBJ1-3): DAMVIQNPRYQVTQFGKPVTLSCSQTLNHNVMYWYQQKSSQAPKLLFHYYDKDFNNEADTPDNFQSRRPNTSFCFLDIRSPGLGDTAMYLCATSREISTGNTIYFGEGSWLTVV.

The gene calls are TRBV19 and TRBJ1-4; D perhaps matches TRBD1 (6 bases). This CDR3 contains 14 residues. V was pared by 6 bases and J by 4 bases, with 12 bases between. Germline loops: CDR1 LNHDA, CDR2 SQIVND (reference sequence). Here the CDR3 reads CASRTGHHNEKLFF. CDR3 DNA sequence: TGTGCCAGTAGGACAGGTCATCATAATGAAAAACTGTTTTTT.

The rearrangement uses TRBV19 and TRBJ1-2, with unresolved D. Germline assignment: CDR1 LNHDA and CDR2 SQIVND (reference sequence). The CDR3 consists of 12 residues. V was shortened by 7 bases and J by 8 bases, with 14 bases between the two germline ends. The CDR3 DNA reads as TGTGCCAGTAACGACCGTTACGACGGCTACACCTTC. This encodes CASNDRYDGYTF. The full variable domain, completed using reference TRBV19 and TRBJ1-2, is DGGITQSPKYLFRKEGQNVTLSCEQNLNHDAMYWYRQDPGQGLRLIYYSQIVNDFQKGDIAEGYSVSREKKESFPLTVTSAQKNPTAFYLCASNDRYDGYTFGSGTRLTVV.

This sequence joins TRBV28 and TRBJ2-5; the D gene is possibly TRBD1 (6 bases). This CDR3 has 16 amino acids. Between the trimmed V and J ends, which lost 4 bases and 3 bases, there was a span of 18 bases. Germline CDR1 reads MDHEN; CDR2 reads SYDVKM. The CDR3 spells CASSSVLGKGEETQYF. DNA of the CDR3: TGTGCCAGCAGTTCCGTCCTGGGGAAGGGGGAAGAGACCCAGTACTTC.

V is TRBV6-1 and J is TRBJ1-5; 10 bases fit TRBD1. The CDR3 length is 14 residues. The junction had 2 bases not matched to a gene; V was cut back by 6 bases and J by 3 bases. Germline loops: CDR1 MNHNS, CDR2 SASEGT. CDR3 in amino acids: CASRGTGDNQPQHF. Here the CDR3 DNA reads TGTGCCAGCAGGGGGACAGGGGACAATCAGCCCCAGCATTTT.

The chain carries TRBV19 and TRBJ2-5; D gene ambiguous. Germline V CDR1 and CDR2: LNHDA, SQIVND (reference sequence). The germline V and J ends were trimmed by 8 bases and 4 bases, with 11 bases remaining between them. This CDR3 is built from 12 residues. The CDR3 loop is CASSRNAETQYF. CDR3 nucleotide sequence: TGTGCCAGTTCCCGTAATGCAGAGACCCAGTACTTC.

The chain combines TRBV2 with TRBJ1-6, with 7 bases identical to TRBD1. V lost 6 bases, J lost 0 bases, and 20 bases stayed unmatched. CDR1 is SNHLY, CDR2 FYNNEI, per germline. The CDR3 runs to 21 residues. In nucleotides, the CDR3 is TGTGCCAGCAGCAACCCGCCAACAATTACAGGGGCGAGCTCCTATAATTCACCCCTCCACTTT. It yields the protein CASSNPPTITGASSYNSPLHF.

The CDR3 DNA follows: TGCGCCAGCAGCTTGGGCGGGAGCGGCCAAGAGACCCAGTACTTC. Protein: CASSLGGSGQETQYF. The rearrangement links TRBV5-1 to TRBJ2-5; 7 bases match TRBD2. Trimming removed 0 bases from V and 1 base from J; junction bases left unmatched: 3. The CDR3 is 15 amino acids. The germline CDR1 and CDR2 sequences are SGHRS and YFSETQ.